These 26 T cell receptor beta chains were all obtained from the same sample, sequenced in a study of regulatory T cells in long-lasting Graves disease. The sample's time point: persistent/refractory GD, antithyroid drugs over 5 years with positive TRAb. Preparation of the TCR library used RNA extracted from PBMCs. HTBI primers from iRepertoire and Arm-PCR of CDR3 regions yielded the TCR beta libraries. MiXCR, applied by TCRdb to the multiplex PCR reads, yields one record per CDR3 protein. The sample holds fewer than 600,000 distinct CDR3 sequences, 20% to 25% seen once. The specimen comprised peripheral blood mononuclear cells (PBMCs), sampled when the disease was refractory, from a patient treated with antithyroid drugs. Source of these receptors: a female donor with Graves disease.

This clonotype showed up many times. The chain couples TRBV6-2 or TRBV6-3 to TRBJ1-1; unclear D gene. CDR1 and CDR2 from the germline V gene are MNHEY and SVGEGT. V was cut by 2 bases and J by 5 bases, with 9 bases left in between. The CDR3 is 13 residues long. CDR3 nucleotides: TGTGCCAGCAGTTACAGGAGAGAGACTGAAGCTTTCTTT. Protein sequence: CASSYRRETEAFF.

This clonotype was counted only a few times. The chain recombines TRBV6-2 or TRBV6-3 with TRBJ2-7; 16 bases match TRBD2. The CDR3 is 18 residues long. The germline gives CDR1 MNHEY, CDR2 SVGEGT. The V segment lost 4 bases and the J segment 5 bases; nucleotides outside the gene matches: 11. CDR3 amino acids: CASSWGLAGGVLSDEQYF. As DNA, the CDR3 is TGTGCCAGCAGTTGGGGACTAGCGGGAGGGGTTTTGTCGGACGAGCAGTACTTC.

This clonotype was counted a few times. The chain recombines TRBV28 with TRBJ1-1, with 7 nucleotides matching TRBD1. The germline V gene encodes CDR1 MDHEN and CDR2 SYDVKM. This CDR3 region has 15 residues. The V gene end was trimmed by 8 bases and the J gene end by 5 bases; junction bases not matched to a gene: 14. The CDR3 reads CASGEGGDRITEAFF. The CDR3 DNA follows: TGTGCCAGCGGCGAGGGGGGGGACAGAATTACTGAAGCTTTCTTT.

The CDR3 here is CASSNWRLSYGYTF. The CDR3 bases are TGTGCCAGTAGCAACTGGCGGCTCAGCTATGGCTACACCTTC. This sequence joins TRBV19 and TRBJ1-2, with D hard to call. The CDR3 sequence is 14 residues long. Germline CDR1 is LNHDA and CDR2 is SQIVND (reference sequence). Trimming stripped 6 bases from V and 4 bases from J, with 15 bases between.

This clonotype was counted ten times or more. The chain employs TRBV6-1 and TRBJ1-1; D is ambiguous. The CDR3 runs to 11 residues. Germline V gene data show CDR1 as MNHNS and CDR2 as SASEGT. Trimming removed 5 bases from V and 8 bases from J, with 9 bases in between. CDR3 residues: CASSPPGEAFF. The CDR3 coding sequence is TGTGCCAGCAGTCCCCCCGGCGAAGCTTTCTTT.

This clonotype was counted many times. The rearrangement links TRBV20-1 to TRBJ2-5, with a possible D match to TRBD2 (5 bases). Deletions cut 8 bases from V and 5 bases from J, with 18 bases between. Germline assignment: CDR1 DFQATT and CDR2 SNEGSKA (reference sequence). CDR3 length: 13 residues. The CDR3 nucleotides are TGCAGTCCACTAGGTGGGAACGGGGAGACCCAGTACTTC. Translated: CSPLGGNGETQYF.

This clonotype was picked up many times. This rearrangement joins TRBV10-3 to TRBJ2-7; 11 bases map to TRBD2. V trimming: 6 bases; J trimming: 5 bases; junction bases outside the gene matches: 6. Germline V gene lookup returns CDR1 ENHRY and CDR2 SYGVKD. The CDR3 is made up of 14 amino acids. Here the CDR3 DNA reads TGTGCCATCAGGACTAGCGGGACCCACCACGAGCAGTACTTC. The encoded protein is CAIRTSGTHHEQYF.

The V call is TRBV19, the J call TRBJ2-2; D not certain. This CDR3 contains 15 residues. V was trimmed by 9 bases and J by 3 bases, leaving 17 bases between them. Germline loops: CDR1 LNHDA, CDR2 SQIVND (reference sequence). The CDR3 is CASHFGTRDTGELFF. The CDR3 nucleotides read TGTGCCAGCCATTTCGGCACAAGAGACACCGGGGAGCTGTTTTTT.

This clonotype was found many times. The chain links TRBV12-5 to TRBJ1-2; no reliable D call. Between the trimmed V and J ends, which lost 1 base and 5 bases, there was a span of 20 bases. The CDR3 has 17 amino acids. CDR1 and CDR2 (germline): LGHNT, FRNRAP. CDR3 coding DNA: TGTGCTAGTGGTTTGGGGATTCGCGGGGTTCGTTATTATGGCTACACCTTC. Its translation is CASGLGIRGVRYYGYTF.

This clonotype was recorded at least ten times. The chain combines TRBV12-5 with TRBJ2-7, with TRBD1 matching over 8 bases. The junction had 9 bases not matched to a gene; V was cut back by 5 bases and J by 0 bases. CDR1 and CDR2 (germline): LGHNT, FRNRAP. The CDR3 contains 16 residues. The CDR3 DNA reads as TGTGCTAGTGGTACCCAGGGGGCATCTTCCTCCTACGAGCAGTACTTC. Encoded protein: CASGTQGASSSYEQYF.

The chain recombines TRBV5-1 with TRBJ1-1; weak D call: TRBD1 (5 bases). Germline CDR1 and CDR2: SGHRS and YFSETQ. Between the trimmed V and J ends, which lost 1 base and 1 base, there was a span of 11 bases. This CDR3 region has 15 residues. The CDR3: CASSLLRGPNTEAFF. The CDR3 DNA is TGCGCCAGCAGCTTGCTGCGGGGCCCGAACACTGAAGCTTTCTTT.

This clonotype was detected many times. This chain uses TRBV12-3 or TRBV12-4 with TRBJ1-4; possible D gene TRBD1, 6 bases. V was clipped by 6 bases and J by 8 bases, with 16 bases between them. This CDR3 is 14 amino acids long. The CDR3: CASRSTGEGEKLFF. The CDR3 DNA is TGTGCCAGCAGGTCGACAGGAGAAGGAGAAAAACTGTTTTTT.

This clonotype was seen many times. V and J are TRBV7-8 and TRBJ2-5; 9 bases match TRBD1. This CDR3 has 16 residues. The germline V gene has CDR1 SGHVS and CDR2 FQNEAQ. Trimming took 1 base from V and 2 from J; bases not matched to a gene: 5. Here the CDR3 reads CASSLGVQGAQETQYF. The CDR3, as DNA: TGTGCCAGCAGCTTAGGGGTACAGGGGGCACAAGAGACCCAGTACTTC.

The chain is built from TRBV7-9 and TRBJ1-3; D is possibly TRBD1 (5 bases). The CDR3 sequence is 15 residues long. CDR1 and CDR2 from the germline V gene are SEHNR and FQNEAQ (reference sequence). V was clipped by 1 base and J by 1 base, with 8 bases between them. The CDR3 protein is CASSLGGASGNTIYF. The CDR3 bases are TGTGCCAGCAGCTTAGGAGGGGCGTCTGGAAACACCATATATTTT.

The rearrangement uses TRBV19 and TRBJ2-4; D may be TRBD2 (5 bases). Germline CDR1 is LNHDA and CDR2 is SQIVND (reference sequence). V shed 6 bases and J shed 5 bases, with 14 bases lying between them. The CDR3 runs 14 residues. Here the CDR3 reads CASRGGGGQNIQYF. CDR3 nucleotide sequence: TGTGCCAGTAGGGGTGGAGGAGGTCAAAACATTCAGTACTTC.

This clonotype was observed a single time. Relative to the germline gene, one junction end is altered; a read error may explain this. The chain couples TRBV29-1 to TRBJ1-4; TRBD1 matches 10 bases. The CDR3 is made up of 13 amino acids. Germline CDR1 SQVTM, CDR2 ANQGSEA. In DNA, the CDR3 is TGCAGCGTGGCGACAGGGGGCCAAGAAAGACTGTTTTTT. Residues: CSVATGGQERLFF.

This clonotype turned up a few times. This rearrangement joins TRBV5-1 to TRBJ2-2, with D unclear. V lost 5 bases and J lost 1, with 9 bases in between. Germline assignment: CDR1 SGHRS and CDR2 YFSETQ. This CDR3 has 14 amino acids. As DNA, the CDR3 is TGCGCCAGCAGAGACTTATGGAACACCGGGGAGCTGTTTTTT. Amino acids: CASRDLWNTGELFF. Full variable domain (missing parts from reference TRBV5-1 and TRBJ2-2): KAGVTQTPRYLIKTRGQQVTLSCSPISGHRSVSWYQQTPGQGLQFLFEYFSETQRNKGNFPGRFSGRQFSNSRSEMNVSTLELGDSALYLCASRDLWNTGELFFGEGSRLTVL.

This clonotype was found many times. The CDR3 DNA reads TGTGCCAGCAGTTTTTTTGGCGGTGTAGACACCGGGGAGCTGTTTTTT. This encodes CASSFFGGVDTGELFF. V usage is TRBV28 and J usage is TRBJ2-2, with D unclear. Germline V gives CDR1 MDHEN, CDR2 SYDVKM. Deletions cut 3 bases from V and 3 bases from J, with 14 bases between. The CDR3 loop spans 16 amino acids.

This clonotype was seen more than once but under ten times. DNA for the CDR3: TGCGCCAGCAGCCCACCACAGGGGGTCATTCAGTACTTC. Its translation is CASSPPQGVIQYF. The chain links TRBV5-1 to TRBJ2-4; 8 bases fit TRBD1. Per germline, CDR1 SGHRS and CDR2 YFSETQ. Losses at the gene ends were 4 bases for V and 9 bases for J; bases not matched to a gene: 6. The CDR3 totals 13 residues.

There are a few counts of this clonotype. The CDR3 sequence: CASSSLGRDGWLAFF. Here the CDR3 DNA reads TGTGCCAGCAGCTCTCTCGGACGGGACGGGTGGTTAGCTTTCTTT. The V call is TRBV5-6, the J call TRBJ1-1, with a tentative D call TRBD1 (5 bases). The CDR3 runs to 15 residues. CDR1 is SGHDT and CDR2 is YYEEEE in the germline V gene. Trimming removed 3 bases from V and 10 bases from J, with 22 bases in between.

This clonotype was recorded a few times. The V gene is TRBV25-1, the J gene TRBJ2-2, with D tentatively TRBD2 (6 bases). The V gene lost 2 bases and the J gene lost 6 bases, with 16 bases spanning the gap. The CDR3 is 16 amino acids. Germline CDR1 reads MGHDK; CDR2 reads SYGVNS. CDR3 loop: CASSERQGGRPGELFF. The CDR3 DNA follows: TGTGCCAGCAGTGAACGCCAGGGAGGACGTCCCGGGGAGCTGTTTTTT.

This clonotype was picked up a small number of times. The chain uses TRBV19 and TRBJ1-2; the D gene is possibly TRBD1 (5 bases). Looked up from germline, CDR1 is LNHDA and CDR2 is SQIVND (reference sequence). The CDR3 runs to 14 residues. V lost 5 bases, J lost 3 bases, and 13 bases lay in between. The CDR3 reads CASSPQGMDYGYTF. As DNA, the CDR3 is TGTGCCAGTAGTCCCCAGGGTATGGACTATGGCTACACCTTC.

This clonotype was observed once. Just one base apart from a much larger clone, this may be a read error. This chain connects TRBV7-2 to TRBJ2-5; TRBD1 matches 7 bases. Losses at the gene ends were 4 bases for V and 5 bases for J; bases not matched to a gene: 10. CDR1 is SGHTA and CDR2 is FQGNSA in the germline V gene. This CDR3 contains 15 residues. CDR3 in amino acids: CASSSPTQGLETQYF. CDR3 coding DNA: TGTGCCAGCAGCTCGCCGACACAGGGGCTTGAGACCCAGTACTTC.

The J gene is TRBJ2-5, the V gene TRBV29-1; D perhaps matches TRBD2 (5 bases). V gave up 5 bases and J gave up 1 base, with 11 bases separating them. The CDR3 is 13 amino acids. CDR1 SQVTM and CDR2 ANQGSEA come from the germline V gene. CDR3 sequence reads: CSVPTGIQETQYF. CDR3 nucleotide sequence: TGCAGCGTTCCCACCGGGATCCAAGAGACCCAGTACTTC.

The rearrangement uses TRBV9 and TRBJ1-3; TRBD1 is a possible D gene (6 bases). CDR1 is SGDLS, CDR2 YYNGEE, per germline. Trimming took off 3 bases at V and 0 bases at J, with 10 bases between the two ends. This CDR3 comprises 15 residues. The CDR3 nucleotides are TGTGCCAGCAGCGCCGAGGACAGCTCTGGAAACACCATATATTTT. This codes for CASSAEDSSGNTIYF.

The chain joins TRBV19 to TRBJ1-5; D might be TRBD1 (5 bases). Germline CDR1 LNHDA, CDR2 SQIVND (reference sequence). V was clipped by 3 bases and J by 0 bases, with 18 bases between them. The CDR3 spans 18 residues. The CDR3 DNA reads TGTGCCAGTAGTATGACCGGGACCCATTCGAATAGCAATCAGCCCCAGCATTTT. It yields the protein CASSMTGTHSNSNQPQHF. The whole variable domain, filled in from reference TRBV19 and TRBJ1-5, reads DGGITQSPKYLFRKEGQNVTLSCEQNLNHDAMYWYRQDPGQGLRLIYYSQIVNDFQKGDIAEGYSVSREKKESFPLTVTSAQKNPTAFYLCASSMTGTHSNSNQPQHFGDGTRLSIL.